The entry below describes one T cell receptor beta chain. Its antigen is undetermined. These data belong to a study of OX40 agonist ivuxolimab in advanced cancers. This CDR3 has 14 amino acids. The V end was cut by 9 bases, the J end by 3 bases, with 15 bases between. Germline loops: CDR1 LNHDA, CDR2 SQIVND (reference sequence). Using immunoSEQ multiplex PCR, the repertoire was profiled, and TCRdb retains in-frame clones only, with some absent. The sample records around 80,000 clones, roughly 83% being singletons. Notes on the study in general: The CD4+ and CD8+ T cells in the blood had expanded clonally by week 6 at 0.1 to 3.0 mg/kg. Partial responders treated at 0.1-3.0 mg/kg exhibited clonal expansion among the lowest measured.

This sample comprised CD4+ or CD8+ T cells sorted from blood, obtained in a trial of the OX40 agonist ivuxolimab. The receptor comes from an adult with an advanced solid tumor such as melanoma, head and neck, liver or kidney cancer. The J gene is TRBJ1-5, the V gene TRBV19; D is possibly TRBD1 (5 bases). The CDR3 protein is CASKPRDFNQPQHF. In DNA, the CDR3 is TGTGCCAGCAAGCCCCGGGACTTCAATCAGCCCCAGCATTTT.